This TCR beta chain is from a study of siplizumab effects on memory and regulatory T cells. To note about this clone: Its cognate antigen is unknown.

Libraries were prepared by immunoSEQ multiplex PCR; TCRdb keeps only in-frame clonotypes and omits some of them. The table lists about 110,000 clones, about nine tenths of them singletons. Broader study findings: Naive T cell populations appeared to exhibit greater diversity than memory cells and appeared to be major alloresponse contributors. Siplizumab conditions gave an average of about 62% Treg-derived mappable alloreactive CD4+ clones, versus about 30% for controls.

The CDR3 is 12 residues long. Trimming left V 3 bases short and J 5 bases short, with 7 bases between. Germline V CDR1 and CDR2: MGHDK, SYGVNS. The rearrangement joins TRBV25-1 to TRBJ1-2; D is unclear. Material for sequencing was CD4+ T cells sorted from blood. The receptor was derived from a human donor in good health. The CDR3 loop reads CASSEPDYGYTF. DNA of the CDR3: TGTGCCAGCAGTGAGCCAGATTATGGCTACACCTTC.